Shown below are 7 T cell receptor beta chains from a single sample sequenced in a study of human T cells and chemical hapten exposure. This sample's time point: patch test 2, 6 weeks after DPC sensitization. Treatment described: therapeutic diphenylcyclopropenone sensitization with weekly scalp DPC. TCRdb called the RACE reads again in MiXCR, with one record for every CDR3 protein. The table includes fewer than 80,000 distinct CDR3 sequences, approximately 10% detected once. Sequenced here: whole blood, sampled in connection with sensitization to the hapten diphenylcyclopropenone (DPC). All receptors come from a woman between 50 and 59 years old with alopecia areata. Some clones in this sample may be carry-over from other donors' samples.

This clonotype was observed at least ten times. CDR3 amino acids: CASTLRDTQYF. Here the CDR3 DNA reads TGTGCCAGCACCCTACGAGATACGCAGTATTTT. V and J are TRBV12-3 or TRBV12-4 and TRBJ2-3; D not certain. Trimming took off 7 bases at V and 5 bases at J, with 7 bases between the two ends. The CDR3 spans 11 residues.

This clonotype has at least ten counts. The gene calls are TRBV20-1 and TRBJ2-1; TRBD2 agrees at 11 bases. The CDR3 runs to 15 residues. Per germline, CDR1 DFQATT and CDR2 SNEGSKA (reference sequence). V was pared by 2 bases and J by 2 bases, with 2 bases of the junction left unmatched. The CDR3 spells CSARLAGGAYNEQFF. CDR3 bases: TGCAGTGCTAGACTAGCGGGAGGTGCCTACAATGAGCAGTTCTTC.

The sample holds many counts of this clonotype. V usage is TRBV7-9 and J usage is TRBJ2-1, with a possible D match to TRBD2 (6 bases). The V end lost 5 bases, the J end lost 5 bases, and 22 bases lay between the germline ends. This CDR3 spans 17 amino acids. Germline assignment: CDR1 SEHNR and CDR2 FQNEAQ (reference sequence). CDR3 DNA: TGTGCCAGCAGCCTAATGCCTAGCGCTTTTTACAACAATGAGCAGTTCTTC. Translated: CASSLMPSAFYNNEQFF. Filled out from reference TRBV7-9 and TRBJ2-1, the complete variable domain reads DTGVSQNPRHKITKRGQNVTFRCDPISEHNRLYWYRQTLGQGPEFLTYFQNEAQLEKSRLLSDRFSAERPKGSFSTLEIQRTEQGDSAMYLCASSLMPSAFYNNEQFFGPGTRLTVL.

Details on this clonotype: This sequence may be a read error, since a much larger clone differs from it by one base. J is TRBJ1-4 and V is TRBV7-9; maybe TRBD1 (5 bases). The CDR3 runs 14 residues. Germline CDR1 SEHNR, CDR2 FQNEAQ (reference sequence). Written as DNA, the CDR3 is TGTGCCAGCAGCCAGGGACGGACTAATGGAAAACTGTTTTTT. Encoded protein: CASSQGRTNGKLFF.

This clonotype was detected ten times or more. The V and J genes are TRBV15 and TRBJ2-3; perhaps D is TRBD1 or TRBD2 (5 bases each). The CDR3 has 17 residues. Germline V gene sequence: CDR1 LNHNV, CDR2 YYDKDF (reference sequence). Trimming shortened V by 2 bases and J by 4 bases, and 19 bases separated the two germline ends. CDR3 in amino acids: CATSRQSPGDVADTQYF. DNA of the CDR3: TGTGCCACCAGCAGACAAAGCCCCGGGGACGTGGCAGATACGCAGTATTTT.

The chain uses TRBV14 and TRBJ2-7, with 7 bases aligning to TRBD1. This CDR3 has 14 amino acids. Germline loops: CDR1 SGHDN, CDR2 FVKESK. Trimming at V came to 4 bases and at J to 2 bases, leaving 5 bases not matched to a gene. In DNA form, the CDR3 reads TGTGCCAGCAGCCTATCGACAGGGCCCTACGAGCAGTACTTC. This sequence encodes CASSLSTGPYEQYF.

This clonotype was picked up many times. V is TRBV11-2 and J is TRBJ2-3, with D tentatively TRBD1 (6 bases). The length of the CDR3 is 14 residues. V lost 8 bases, J lost 2 bases, and 14 bases lay in between. Germline V gene sequence: CDR1 SGHAT, CDR2 FQNNGV. CDR3 in amino acids: CASVWTDYTDTQYF. Written as DNA, the CDR3 is TGTGCCAGCGTCTGGACAGACTACACAGATACGCAGTATTTT.